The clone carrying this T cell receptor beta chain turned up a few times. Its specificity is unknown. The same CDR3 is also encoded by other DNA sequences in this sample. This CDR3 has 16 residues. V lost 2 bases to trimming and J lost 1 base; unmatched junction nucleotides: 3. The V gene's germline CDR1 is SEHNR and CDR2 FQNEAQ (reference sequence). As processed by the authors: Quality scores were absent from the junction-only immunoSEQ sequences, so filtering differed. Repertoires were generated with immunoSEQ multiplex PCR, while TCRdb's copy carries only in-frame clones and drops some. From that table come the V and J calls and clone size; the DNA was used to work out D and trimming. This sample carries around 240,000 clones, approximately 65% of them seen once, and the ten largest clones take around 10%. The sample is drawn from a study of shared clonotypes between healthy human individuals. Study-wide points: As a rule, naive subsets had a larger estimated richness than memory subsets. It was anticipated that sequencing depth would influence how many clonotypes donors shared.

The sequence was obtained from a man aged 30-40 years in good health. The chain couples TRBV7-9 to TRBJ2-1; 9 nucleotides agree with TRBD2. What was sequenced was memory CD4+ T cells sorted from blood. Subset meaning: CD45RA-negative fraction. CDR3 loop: CASSLSLAGSYNEQFF. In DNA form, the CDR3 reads TGTGCCAGCAGCTTATCCCTAGCGGGATCCTACAATGAGCAGTTCTTC.